This T cell receptor beta chain was sequenced in a study of response to subunit inactivated influenza vaccine. Study-level results: The authors suggested that few new T cells are recruited per seasonal influenza vaccination.

The CDR3 runs 16 residues. Trimming removed 6 bases from V and 4 bases from J; junction bases left unmatched: 11. CDR1 is MDHEN, CDR2 SYDVKM, per germline. One entry per CDR3 protein, called by TCRdb with MiXCR from the RT-PCR reads. The sample has around 790,000 distinct CDR3 sequences, around 20% seen once. This clonotype has a handful of counts. Its antigen is unknown. The rearrangement joins TRBV28 to TRBJ2-1; 8 positions agree with TRBD2. The TCR sequence derives from a man aged 45-65 years who received an inactivated influenza vaccine. Sequenced material: PBMCs from blood, taken about 5 days after vaccination. The CDR3 here is CASSSLGTRQYNEQFF. The DNA for the CDR3 is TGTGCCAGCAGCTCGCTCGGGACTAGACAATACAATGAGCAGTTCTTC.